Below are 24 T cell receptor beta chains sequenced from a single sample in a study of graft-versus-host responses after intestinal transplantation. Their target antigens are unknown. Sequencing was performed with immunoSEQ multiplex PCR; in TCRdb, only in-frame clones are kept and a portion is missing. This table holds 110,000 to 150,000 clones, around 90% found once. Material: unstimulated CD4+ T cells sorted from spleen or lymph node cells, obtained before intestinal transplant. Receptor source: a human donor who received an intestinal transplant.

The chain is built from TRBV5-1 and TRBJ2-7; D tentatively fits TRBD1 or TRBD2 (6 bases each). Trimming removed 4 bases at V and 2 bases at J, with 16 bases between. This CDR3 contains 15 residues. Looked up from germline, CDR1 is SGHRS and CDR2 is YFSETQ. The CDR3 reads CASSRTRGDPYEQYF. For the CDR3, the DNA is TGCGCCAGCAGCCGAACAAGGGGGGATCCCTACGAGCAGTACTTC.

The CDR3 spells CASSPMGTGNQPQHF. The CDR3 DNA reads TGTGCCAGCAGTCCGATGGGGACAGGGAATCAGCCCCAGCATTTT. V and J are TRBV6-5 and TRBJ1-5; TRBD1 matches at 9 bases. Unmatched junction bases numbered 6, after V lost 5 bases and J lost 4 bases. The CDR3 is 15 amino acids. Germline loops: CDR1 MNHEY, CDR2 SVGAGI.

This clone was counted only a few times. CDR3 sequence: CASSEGDRPNYGYTF. CDR3 nucleotides: TGTGCCAGCAGTGAAGGAGACAGACCTAACTATGGCTACACCTTC. The V gene is TRBV6-1, the J gene TRBJ1-2; D might be TRBD1 (5 bases). Germline V gene data show CDR1 as MNHNS and CDR2 as SASEGT. This CDR3 comprises 15 residues. V dropped 1 base and J dropped 0 bases, with 9 bases sitting between them.

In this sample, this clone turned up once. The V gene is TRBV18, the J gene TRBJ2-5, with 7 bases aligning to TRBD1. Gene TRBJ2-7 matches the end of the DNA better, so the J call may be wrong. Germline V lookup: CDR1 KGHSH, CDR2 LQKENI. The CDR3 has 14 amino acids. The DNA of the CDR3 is TGTGCCAGCTCACCCGGGACAGCTTACTACGAGCAGTACTTC. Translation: CASSPGTAYYEQYF.

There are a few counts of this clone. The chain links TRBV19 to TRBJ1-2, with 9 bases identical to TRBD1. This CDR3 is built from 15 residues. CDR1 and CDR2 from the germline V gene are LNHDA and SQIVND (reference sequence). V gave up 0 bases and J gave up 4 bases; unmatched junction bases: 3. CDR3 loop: CASSIDGDRAYGYTF. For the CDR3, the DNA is TGTGCCAGTAGTATAGACGGGGACAGGGCCTATGGCTACACCTTC.

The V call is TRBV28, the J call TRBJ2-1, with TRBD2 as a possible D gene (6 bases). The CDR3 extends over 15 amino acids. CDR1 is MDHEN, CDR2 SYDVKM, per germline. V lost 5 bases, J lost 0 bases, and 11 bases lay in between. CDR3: CASSNAGGSYNEQFF. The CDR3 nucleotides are TGTGCCAGCAGTAACGCCGGGGGCTCCTACAATGAGCAGTTCTTC.

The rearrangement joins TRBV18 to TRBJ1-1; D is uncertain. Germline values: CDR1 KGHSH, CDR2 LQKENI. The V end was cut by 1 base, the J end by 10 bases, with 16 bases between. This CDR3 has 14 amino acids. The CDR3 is CASSPQRRREAAFF. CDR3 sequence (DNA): TGTGCCAGCTCACCACAGCGGCGGAGAGAAGCAGCTTTCTTT.

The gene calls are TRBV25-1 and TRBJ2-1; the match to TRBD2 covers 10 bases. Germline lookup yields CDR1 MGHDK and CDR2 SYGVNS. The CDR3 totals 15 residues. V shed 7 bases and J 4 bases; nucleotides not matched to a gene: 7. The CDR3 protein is CASTPRLAGYNEQFF. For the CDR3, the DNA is TGTGCCAGCACCCCAAGACTAGCGGGTTACAATGAGCAGTTCTTC.

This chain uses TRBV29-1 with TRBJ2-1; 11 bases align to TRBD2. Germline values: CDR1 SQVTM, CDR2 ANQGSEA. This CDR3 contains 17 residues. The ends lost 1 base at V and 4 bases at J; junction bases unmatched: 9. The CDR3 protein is CSVEATSGAAAYNEQFF. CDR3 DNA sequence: TGCAGCGTTGAAGCGACTAGCGGGGCTGCGGCATACAATGAGCAGTTCTTC.

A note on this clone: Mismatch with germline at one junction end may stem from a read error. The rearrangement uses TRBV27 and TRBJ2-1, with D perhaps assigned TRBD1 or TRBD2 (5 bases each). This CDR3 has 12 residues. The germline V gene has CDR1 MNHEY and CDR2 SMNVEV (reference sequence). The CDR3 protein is CASSPFEGSALF. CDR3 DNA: TGTGCCAGCAGTCCGTTTGAGGGGTCGGCTCTCTTC.

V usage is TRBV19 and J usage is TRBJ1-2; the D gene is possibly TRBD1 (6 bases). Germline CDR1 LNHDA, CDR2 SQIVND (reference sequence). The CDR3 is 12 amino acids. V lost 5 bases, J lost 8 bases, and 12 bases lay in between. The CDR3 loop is CASSQQGGGYTF. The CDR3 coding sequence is TGTGCCAGTAGTCAACAGGGAGGGGGCTACACCTTC.

CDR3 region: CASLRTEADTQYF. As DNA, the CDR3 is TGTGCCAGCCTCCGGACAGAGGCAGATACGCAGTATTTT. The rearrangement joins TRBV28 to TRBJ2-3; D is possibly TRBD1 (6 bases). The CDR3 is 13 amino acids. Germline V gives CDR1 MDHEN, CDR2 SYDVKM. V was cut by 8 bases and J by 4 bases, with 13 bases left in between.

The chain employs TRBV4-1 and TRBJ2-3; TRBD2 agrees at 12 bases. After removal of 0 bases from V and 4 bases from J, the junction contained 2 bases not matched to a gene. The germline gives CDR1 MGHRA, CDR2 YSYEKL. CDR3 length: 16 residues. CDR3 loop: CASSQELAGGPDTQYF. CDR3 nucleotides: TGCGCCAGCAGCCAAGAACTAGCGGGAGGACCAGATACGCAGTATTTT.

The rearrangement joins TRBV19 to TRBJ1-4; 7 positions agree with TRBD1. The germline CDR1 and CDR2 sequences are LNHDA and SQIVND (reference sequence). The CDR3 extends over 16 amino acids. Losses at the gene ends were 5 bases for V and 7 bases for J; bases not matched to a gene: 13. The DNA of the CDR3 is TGTGCCAGTAGTCGCGCAGGGGGAATTGGTCTTGAAAAACTGTTTTTT. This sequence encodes CASSRAGGIGLEKLFF.

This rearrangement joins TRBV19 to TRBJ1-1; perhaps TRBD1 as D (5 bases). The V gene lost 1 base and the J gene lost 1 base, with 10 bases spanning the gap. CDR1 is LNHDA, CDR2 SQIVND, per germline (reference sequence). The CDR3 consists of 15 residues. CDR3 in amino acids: CASSIGGTGNTEAFF. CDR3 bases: TGTGCCAGTAGTATAGGGGGGACGGGGAACACTGAAGCTTTCTTT.

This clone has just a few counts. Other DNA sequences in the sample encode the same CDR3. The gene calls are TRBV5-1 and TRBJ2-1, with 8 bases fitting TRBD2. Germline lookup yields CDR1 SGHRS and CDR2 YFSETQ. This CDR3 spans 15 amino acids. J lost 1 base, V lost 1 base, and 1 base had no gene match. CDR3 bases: TGCGCCAGCAGCTTGAGCGGGAGTTCCTACAATGAGCAGTTCTTC. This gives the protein CASSLSGSSYNEQFF. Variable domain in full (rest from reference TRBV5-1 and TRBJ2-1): KAGVTQTPRYLIKTRGQQVTLSCSPISGHRSVSWYQQTPGQGLQFLFEYFSETQRNKGNFPGRFSGRQFSNSRSEMNVSTLELGDSALYLCASSLSGSSYNEQFFGPGTRLTVL.

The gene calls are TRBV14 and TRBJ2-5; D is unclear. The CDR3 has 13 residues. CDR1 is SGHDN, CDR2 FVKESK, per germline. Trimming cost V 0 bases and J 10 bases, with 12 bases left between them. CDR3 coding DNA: TGTGCCAGCAGCCAAGATTTGCGTGGGCTCCAGTACTTC. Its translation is CASSQDLRGLQYF.

The CDR3 region has the DNA TGTGCCAGCAGCTTAAGGGACTGGAACACTGAAGCTTTCTTT. Protein product: CASSLRDWNTEAFF. The chain recombines TRBV5-6 with TRBJ1-1; a possible D gene is TRBD1 (5 bases). The CDR3 is made up of 14 amino acids. Per germline, CDR1 SGHDT and CDR2 YYEEEE. V was cut by 2 bases and J by 1 base, with 9 bases left in between.

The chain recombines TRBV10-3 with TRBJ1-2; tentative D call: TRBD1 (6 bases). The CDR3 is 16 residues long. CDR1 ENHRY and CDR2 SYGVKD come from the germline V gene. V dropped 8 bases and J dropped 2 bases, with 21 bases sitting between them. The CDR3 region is CAIRGNGQTPNYGYTF. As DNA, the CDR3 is TGTGCCATCCGGGGAAACGGACAGACCCCGAACTATGGCTACACCTTC.

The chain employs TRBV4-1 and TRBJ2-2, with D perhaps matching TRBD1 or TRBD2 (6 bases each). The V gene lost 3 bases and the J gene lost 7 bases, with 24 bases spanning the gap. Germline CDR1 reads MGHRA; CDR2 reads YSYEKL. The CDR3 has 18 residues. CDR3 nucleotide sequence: TGCGCCAGCAGCCAGAGCCCCGGGGGACACTGGGCGGTCGGGGAGCTGTTTTTT. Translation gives CASSQSPGGHWAVGELFF.

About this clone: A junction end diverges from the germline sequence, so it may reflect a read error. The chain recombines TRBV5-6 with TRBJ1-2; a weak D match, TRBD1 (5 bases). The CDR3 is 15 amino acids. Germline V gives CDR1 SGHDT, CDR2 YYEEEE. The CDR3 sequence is CASSMAPQGLYGYTF. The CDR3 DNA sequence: TGTGCCAGCAGCATGGCCCCCCAGGGACTCTATGGTTACACCTTC. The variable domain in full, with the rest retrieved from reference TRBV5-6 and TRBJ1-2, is DAGVTQSPTHLIKTRGQQVTLRCSPKSGHDTVSWYQQALGQGPQFIFQYYEEEERQRGNFPDRFSGHQFPNYSSELNVNALLLGDSALYLCASSMAPQGLYGYTFGSGTRLTVV.

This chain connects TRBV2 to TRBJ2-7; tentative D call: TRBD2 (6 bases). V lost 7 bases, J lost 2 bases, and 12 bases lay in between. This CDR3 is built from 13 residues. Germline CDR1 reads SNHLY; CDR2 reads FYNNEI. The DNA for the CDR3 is TGTGCCAGCATAGCTAGCGACACCTACGAGCAGTACTTC. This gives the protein CASIASDTYEQYF.

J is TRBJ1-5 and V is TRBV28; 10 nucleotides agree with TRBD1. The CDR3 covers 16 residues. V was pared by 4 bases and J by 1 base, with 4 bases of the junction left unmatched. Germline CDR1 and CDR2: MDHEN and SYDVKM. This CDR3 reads CASSSWDRGSNQPQHF. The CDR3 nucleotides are TGTGCCAGCAGTTCCTGGGACAGGGGCAGCAATCAGCCCCAGCATTTT. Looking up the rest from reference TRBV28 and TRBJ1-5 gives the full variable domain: DVKVTQSSRYLVKRTGEKVFLECVQDMDHENMFWYRQDPGLGLRLIYFSYDVKMKEKGDIPEGYSVSREKKERFSLILESASTNQTSMYLCASSSWDRGSNQPQHFGDGTRLSIL.

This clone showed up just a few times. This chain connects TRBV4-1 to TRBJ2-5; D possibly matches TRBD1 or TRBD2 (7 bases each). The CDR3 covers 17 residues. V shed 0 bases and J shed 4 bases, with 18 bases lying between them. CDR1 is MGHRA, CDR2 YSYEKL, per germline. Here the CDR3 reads CASSQEGGGNVGETQYF. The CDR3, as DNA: TGCGCCAGCAGCCAAGAGGGAGGGGGCAATGTTGGAGAGACCCAGTACTTC.